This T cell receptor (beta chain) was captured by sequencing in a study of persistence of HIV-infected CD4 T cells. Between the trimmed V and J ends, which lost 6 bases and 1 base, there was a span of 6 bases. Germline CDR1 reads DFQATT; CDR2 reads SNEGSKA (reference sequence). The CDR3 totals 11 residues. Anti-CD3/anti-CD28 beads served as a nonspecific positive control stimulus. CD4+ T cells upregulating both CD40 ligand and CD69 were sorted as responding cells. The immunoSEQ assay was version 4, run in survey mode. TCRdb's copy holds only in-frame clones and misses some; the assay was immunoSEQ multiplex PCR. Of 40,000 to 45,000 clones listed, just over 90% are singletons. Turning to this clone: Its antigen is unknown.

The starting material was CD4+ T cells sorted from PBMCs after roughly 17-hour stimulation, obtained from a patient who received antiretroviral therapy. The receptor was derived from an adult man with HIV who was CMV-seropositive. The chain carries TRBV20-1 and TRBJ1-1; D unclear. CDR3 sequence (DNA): TGCAGTGCAAGACAGAACACTGAAGCTTTCTTT. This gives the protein CSARQNTEAFF.